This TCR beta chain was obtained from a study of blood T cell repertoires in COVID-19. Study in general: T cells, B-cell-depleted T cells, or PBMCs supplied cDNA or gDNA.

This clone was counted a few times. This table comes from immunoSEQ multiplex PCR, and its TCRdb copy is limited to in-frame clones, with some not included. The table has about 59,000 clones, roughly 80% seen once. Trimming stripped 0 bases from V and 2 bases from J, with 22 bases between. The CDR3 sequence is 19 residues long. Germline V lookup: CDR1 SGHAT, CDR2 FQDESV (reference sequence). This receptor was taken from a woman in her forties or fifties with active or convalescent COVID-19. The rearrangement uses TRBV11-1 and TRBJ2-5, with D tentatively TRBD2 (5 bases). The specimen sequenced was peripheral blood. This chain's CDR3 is CASSLALIRAGVSQETQYF. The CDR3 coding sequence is TGTGCCAGCAGCTTAGCGCTAATTCGGGCGGGCGTGAGTCAAGAGACCCAGTACTTC.